One sample yielded the 18 T cell receptor beta chains listed below, sequenced in a study of immune evolution from preneoplasia to lung adenocarcinoma. Assay used: immunoSEQ multiplex PCR; TCRdb lists only in-frame clones, some missing. In the table there are 6,500 to 10,000 clones, 65% to 90% of which are singletons. The sequenced sample consisted of FFPE invasive lung adenocarcinoma tissue. The source is a person aged 45-60 years with lung adenocarcinoma.

The V and J genes are TRBV2 and TRBJ2-5, with D possibly matching TRBD1 (5 bases). The V end lost 1 base, the J end lost 0 bases, and 6 bases lay between the germline ends. The CDR3 sequence is 14 residues long. The V gene's germline CDR1 is SNHLY and CDR2 FYNNEI. The CDR3 sequence: CASSEVTDQETQYF. The CDR3 DNA reads as TGTGCCAGCAGTGAAGTGACAGACCAAGAGACCCAGTACTTC.

The rearrangement links TRBV6-5 to TRBJ1-6; no clear D. The ends were cut back, 0 bases at V and 7 bases at J, with 10 bases in the middle. CDR1 is MNHEY and CDR2 is SVGAGI in the germline V gene. CDR3 length: 15 amino acids. The CDR3 here is CASSYSTGSNSPLHF. The CDR3 DNA sequence: TGTGCCAGCAGTTACTCGACTGGGTCAAATTCACCCCTCCACTTT.

CDR3 protein: CASSTIGNNQPQHF. CDR3 coding DNA: TGTGCCAGCAGCACCATAGGCAACAATCAGCCCCAGCATTTT. The J gene is TRBJ1-5, the V gene TRBV4-2; D is uncertain. CDR3 length: 14 residues. Deletions cut 5 bases from V and 3 bases from J, with 11 bases between. The V gene's germline CDR1 is LGHNA and CDR2 YNFKEQ.

The rearrangement uses TRBV30 and TRBJ2-5; D call uncertain. V dropped 2 bases and J dropped 3 bases, with 7 bases sitting between them. The CDR3 runs to 12 residues. Germline V lookup: CDR1 GTSNPN, CDR2 SVGIG (reference sequence). Written as DNA, the CDR3 is TGTGCCTGGAGTCGGCAGGAAGAGACCCAGTACTTC. It encodes CAWSRQEETQYF.

The chain joins TRBV4-2 to TRBJ1-1; tentatively, D is TRBD1 (5 bases). The germline gives CDR1 LGHNA, CDR2 YNFKEQ. The CDR3 is made up of 15 amino acids. Trimming removed 3 bases from V and 3 bases from J, with 14 bases in between. CDR3 in amino acids: CASSQDQGEYTEAFF. CDR3 bases: TGTGCCAGCAGCCAGGATCAAGGGGAATACACTGAAGCTTTCTTT.

This clone occurred once. The genes are TRBV2 and TRBJ2-7; TRBD2 matches 9 bases. With V trimmed by 5 bases and J by 1 base, 9 bases remained unmatched. This CDR3 spans 16 amino acids. The V gene's germline CDR1 is SNHLY and CDR2 FYNNEI. The CDR3 DNA reads TGTGCCAGCAGTTTTTCCTGGGCGGGAGGGTCCTACGAGCAGTACTTC. Translated, it gives CASSFSWAGGSYEQYF.

The chain combines TRBV11-2 with TRBJ2-1; D might be TRBD1 (6 bases). Germline lookup yields CDR1 SGHAT and CDR2 FQNNGV. V gave up 0 bases and J gave up 7 bases, with 13 bases separating them. The CDR3 consists of 15 residues. The CDR3 reads CASSLDQGPWNEQFF. For the CDR3, the DNA is TGTGCCAGCAGCTTAGATCAGGGGCCTTGGAATGAGCAGTTCTTC.

V usage is TRBV7-8 and J usage is TRBJ2-1, with 8 bases fitting TRBD2. This CDR3 region has 16 residues. The J segment lost 3 bases and the V segment lost 4 bases, leaving 8 bases of the junction unmatched. Germline lookup yields CDR1 SGHVS and CDR2 FQNEAQ. DNA of the CDR3: TGTGCCAGCAGCTCTGGACCGGGGGGGAACTACAATGAGCAGTTCTTC. It is translated as CASSSGPGGNYNEQFF.

The rearrangement uses TRBV6-4 and TRBJ2-3; D could derive from TRBD1 or TRBD2 (6 bases each). The CDR3 has 14 residues. The V and J ends lost 3 bases and 1 base respectively, with 8 bases between them. Per the germline V gene, CDR1 is MRHNA and CDR2 is SNTAGT. The CDR3 coding sequence is TGTGCCAGCAGTGAAAGGGGGGGCACAGATACGCAGTATTTT. Protein: CASSERGGTDTQYF.

CDR3 in amino acids: CASSPGGQNYEQYF. Here the CDR3 DNA reads TGTGCCAGCAGCCCGGGGGGCCAGAACTACGAGCAGTACTTC. V and J are TRBV5-4 and TRBJ2-7; TRBD2 might be the D (7 bases). Germline V lookup: CDR1 SGHNT, CDR2 YYREEE (reference sequence). Trimming stripped 4 bases from V and 3 bases from J, with 14 bases between. This CDR3 is built from 14 residues.

The CDR3 region has the DNA TGCAGCGTTGTGAAGGGACAGGGGGCAGATACGCAGTATTTT. Protein product: CSVVKGQGADTQYF. This rearrangement joins TRBV29-1 to TRBJ2-3; 11 bases are a match to TRBD1. CDR3 length equals 14 residues. Trimming cost V 4 bases and J 4 bases; bases outside gene matches: 4. CDR1 SQVTM and CDR2 ANQGSEA come from the germline V gene.

The chain has TRBV11-2 and TRBJ2-7, with 9 bases aligning to TRBD2. CDR3 length: 15 residues. CDR1 is SGHAT, CDR2 FQNNGV, per germline. The J segment lost 4 bases and the V segment lost 1 base, leaving 5 bases of the junction unmatched. CDR3 bases: TGTGCCAGCAGCTTAGTTGCGGGAGGGCAGTACGAGCAGTACTTC. This translates into CASSLVAGGQYEQYF.

This clone has more than one count but fewer than ten. The CDR3 region has the DNA TGTGCCAGCAGCGACAAAGGGGCAAGAACTATCAGCCGAATTAACTATGGCTACACCTTC. Its protein product is CASSDKGARTISRINYGYTF. V gene TRBV2 combines with J gene TRBJ1-2, with D perhaps matching TRBD1 (5 bases). This CDR3 contains 20 residues. V was shortened by 6 bases and J by 1 base, with 30 bases between the two germline ends. Per germline, CDR1 SNHLY and CDR2 FYNNEI.

The chain uses TRBV19 and TRBJ2-7, with D hard to call. The CDR3 sequence is 13 residues long. V lost 4 bases and J lost 5, with 12 bases in between. CDR1 is LNHDA, CDR2 SQIVND, per germline (reference sequence). The DNA of the CDR3 is TGTGCCAGTAGTACTTACCCCGGCGACGAGCAGTACTTC. Translated: CASSTYPGDEQYF.

This chain connects TRBV10-1 to TRBJ2-7; TRBD1 aligns across 8 bases. V lost 5 bases, J lost 5 bases, and 8 bases stayed unmatched. This CDR3 has 14 residues. Per germline, CDR1 WNHNN and CDR2 SYGVQD (reference sequence). Here the CDR3 reads CASSRGGQGNEQYF. As DNA, the CDR3 is TGCGCCAGCAGTCGGGGAGGACAGGGAAACGAGCAGTACTTC.

The gene calls are TRBV7-2 and TRBJ1-5; 9 nucleotides match TRBD1. There are 14 residues in the CDR3. The V gene end was trimmed by 8 bases and the J gene end by 2 bases; junction bases not matched to a gene: 4. Germline CDR1 and CDR2: SGHTA and FQGNSA. CDR3 bases: TGTGCCAGCGGGGACAGGGTTGGCAATCAGCCCCAGCATTTT. It translates to CASGDRVGNQPQHF.

This clone has only one observation. The CDR3 spells CASSQTTVGEQYF. In DNA form, the CDR3 reads TGTGCCAGCAGCCAGACCACGGTGGGCGAGCAGTACTTC. This chain links TRBV7-3 with TRBJ2-7; D is ambiguous. The CDR3 loop spans 13 amino acids. Germline V lookup: CDR1 SGHTA, CDR2 FQGTGA. V lost 5 bases, J lost 6 bases, and 14 bases lay in between.

The rearrangement links TRBV5-1 to TRBJ2-3; possible D gene TRBD2, 5 bases. Trimming took off 3 bases at V and 1 base at J, with 9 bases between the two ends. The germline V gene encodes CDR1 SGHRS and CDR2 YFSETQ. This CDR3 has 14 amino acids. CDR3 sequence: CASSSEGRTDTQYF. In DNA form, the CDR3 reads TGCGCCAGCAGCTCAGAGGGCCGCACAGATACGCAGTATTTT.